Each of the 21 T cell receptor beta chains below was sequenced from the same sample in a study of T cells in Graves' hyperthyroidism and ophthalmopathy. The investigators amplified TCR beta CDR3 regions from RNA transcripts. First-round RT-PCR targeting the TCR CDR3 was performed with the HTBI primer set. Using its own MiXCR run on the multiplex PCR reads, TCRdb lists one record per CDR3 protein. The sample shows around 520,000 distinct CDR3 sequences, about 24% of them seen only once. Specimen: blood. The receptors come from a woman younger than 45 with Graves' ophthalmopathy.

The chain has TRBV30 and TRBJ2-5; 11 bases line up with TRBD2. J gave up 7 bases and V 1 base, and 8 bases lay outside the gene matches. Germline CDR1 reads GTSNPN; CDR2 reads SVGIG (reference sequence). The CDR3 consists of 15 residues. CDR3 protein: CAWSASLAGEGTQYF. The CDR3 DNA follows: TGTGCCTGGAGTGCATCACTAGCGGGAGAAGGGACCCAGTACTTC. Full variable domain (rest looked up from reference TRBV30 and TRBJ2-5): SQTIHQWPATLVQPVGSPLSLECTVEGTSNPNLYWYRQAAGRGLQLLFYSVGIGQISSEVPQNLSASRPQDRQFILSSKKLLLSDSGFYLCAWSASLAGEGTQYFGPGTRLLVL.

This clonotype was detected many times. The chain has TRBV7-2 and TRBJ1-1; no firm D call. From germline, CDR1 is SGHTA and CDR2 FQGNSA. This CDR3 is 14 amino acids long. Trimming left V 3 bases short and J 2 bases short, with 10 bases between. DNA for the CDR3: TGTGCCAGCAGCTTCCTTTCGACCAACACTGAAGCTTTCTTT. Translation gives CASSFLSTNTEAFF. The full variable domain, completed using reference TRBV7-2 and TRBJ1-1, is GAGVSQSPSNKVTEKGKDVELRCDPISGHTALYWYRQSLGQGLEFLIYFQGNSAPDKSGLPSDRFSAERTGGSVSTLTIQRTQQEDSAVYLCASSFLSTNTEAFFGQGTRLTVV.

The table lists this clonotype with a few counts. This chain joins TRBV6-2 or TRBV6-3 and TRBJ2-5, with TRBD1 identical over 7 bases. The CDR3 runs 12 residues. V shed 4 bases, J shed 9 bases, and the junction held 5 bases outside the gene matches. The V gene's germline CDR1 is MNHEY and CDR2 SVGEGT. The CDR3 loop reads CASSSRQGPQYF. DNA of the CDR3: TGTGCCAGCAGTTCAAGACAGGGTCCCCAGTACTTC.

V gene TRBV7-3 combines with J gene TRBJ2-2; D remains ambiguous. Trimming pared 5 bases from V and 6 bases from J, leaving 13 bases between. This CDR3 spans 14 amino acids. Per germline, CDR1 SGHTA and CDR2 FQGTGA. CDR3 sequence: CASSQALGAGELFF. CDR3 in DNA: TGTGCCAGCAGCCAGGCGCTCGGCGCCGGGGAGCTGTTTTTT.

The V gene is TRBV6-2 or TRBV6-3, the J gene TRBJ1-5, with 9 bases lining up with TRBD1. CDR3 length: 15 residues. Germline CDR1 is MNHEY and CDR2 is SVGEGT. Losses at the gene ends were 8 bases for V and 7 bases for J; bases not matched to a gene: 12. CDR3 DNA sequence: TGTGCCAGCTGCCAGAGACAGGGGGGAGAACAGCCCCAGCATTTT. Its translation: CASCQRQGGEQPQHF.

V is TRBV27 and J is TRBJ2-2; 15 bases fit TRBD2. Unmatched junction bases numbered 3, after V lost 4 bases and J lost 6 bases. Germline assignment: CDR1 MNHEY and CDR2 SMNVEV (reference sequence). There are 16 residues in the CDR3. The CDR3 region is CASSSGLAGGSGELFF. CDR3 nucleotides: TGTGCCAGCAGTTCGGGACTAGCGGGGGGCTCCGGGGAGCTGTTTTTT.

This CDR3 reads CATIRPGFIGYGYTF. The CDR3 DNA reads as TGTGCCACGATAAGACCGGGATTCATCGGCTATGGCTACACCTTC. The chain employs TRBV12-3 or TRBV12-4 and TRBJ1-2; D is unclear. CDR3 length: 15 amino acids. The V end lost 10 bases, the J end lost 4 bases, and 22 bases lay between the germline ends.

This clonotype was detected many times. The rearrangement links TRBV29-1 to TRBJ2-7; 9 bases align to TRBD2. Germline lookup yields CDR1 SQVTM and CDR2 ANQGSEA. The CDR3 runs 13 residues. J lost 3 bases, V lost 4 bases, and 4 bases had no gene match. CDR3 DNA sequence: TGCAGCGTTGTGACTAGCGGCAGCTACGAGCAGTACTTC. Amino acids: CSVVTSGSYEQYF.

This clonotype occurred many times. This chain links TRBV5-1 with TRBJ1-2; D not certain. CDR1 is SGHRS and CDR2 is YFSETQ in the germline V gene. V lost 0 bases to trimming and J lost 6 bases, with 18 bases between them. The length of the CDR3 is 16 residues. CDR3 nucleotide sequence: TGCGCCAGCAGCTTGGGTTGGCAGCTCGGGGAGAATGGCTACACCTTC. Translated, it gives CASSLGWQLGENGYTF.

This clonotype has just a few counts. The rearrangement links TRBV19 to TRBJ1-1, with TRBD1 identical over 7 bases. J was trimmed by 2 bases and V by 5 bases; bases with no gene match: 8. Germline CDR1 LNHDA, CDR2 SQIVND (reference sequence). The CDR3 contains 15 residues. The CDR3 DNA is TGTGCCAGTAGTCCCCAGGGGGGGCCTAACACTGAAGCTTTCTTT. Protein sequence: CASSPQGGPNTEAFF.

This clonotype was counted many times. The CDR3 nucleotides are TGTGCCAGCAGTTACGGCCGGGACGGACATTCACCCCTCCACTTT. Translating gives CASSYGRDGHSPLHF. The V call is TRBV6-5, the J call TRBJ1-6; D might be TRBD1 (5 bases). This CDR3 has 15 residues. The germline gives CDR1 MNHEY, CDR2 SVGAGI. V was trimmed by 2 bases and J by 8 bases, leaving 13 bases between them.

The rearrangement joins TRBV5-1 to TRBJ2-2, with D perhaps matching TRBD1 (6 bases). The CDR3 totals 16 residues. The germline V and J ends were trimmed by 4 bases and 2 bases, with 15 bases remaining between them. Germline assignment: CDR1 SGHRS and CDR2 YFSETQ. The CDR3 spells CASSQTGTSNTGELFF. The CDR3 DNA follows: TGCGCCAGCAGCCAAACCGGGACATCAAACACCGGGGAGCTGTTTTTT. The variable domain in full, completed from reference TRBV5-1 and TRBJ2-2, reads KAGVTQTPRYLIKTRGQQVTLSCSPISGHRSVSWYQQTPGQGLQFLFEYFSETQRNKGNFPGRFSGRQFSNSRSEMNVSTLELGDSALYLCASSQTGTSNTGELFFGEGSRLTVL.

This clonotype was seen repeatedly, ten times or more. This chain connects TRBV20-1 to TRBJ2-5, with D possibly being TRBD2 (7 bases). In germline, CDR1 is DFQATT, CDR2 SNEGSKA (reference sequence). V gave up 0 bases and J gave up 5 bases, with 10 bases separating them. The CDR3 spans 13 residues. The CDR3: CSAREGGGETQYF. CDR3 DNA: TGCAGTGCTAGAGAAGGGGGAGGGGAGACCCAGTACTTC.

This clonotype was detected ten times or more. CDR3: CASSPAGLNTEAFF. In DNA form, the CDR3 reads TGTGCCAGCAGTCCGGCAGGGCTGAACACTGAAGCTTTCTTT. This chain uses TRBV6-5 with TRBJ1-1, with a possible D match to TRBD1 (5 bases). V was shortened by 5 bases and J by 0 bases, with 10 bases between the two germline ends. Germline CDR1 reads MNHEY; CDR2 reads SVGAGI. CDR3 length: 14 amino acids.

This clonotype was recorded at least ten times. V and J are TRBV20-1 and TRBJ1-5; a weak D match, TRBD1 (6 bases). Trimming stripped 3 bases from V and 4 bases from J, with 7 bases between. CDR3 length: 12 residues. The germline V gene has CDR1 DFQATT and CDR2 SNEGSKA (reference sequence). CDR3 coding DNA: TGCAGTGCTAGCACAGGGAATCAGCCCCAGCATTTT. It yields the protein CSASTGNQPQHF.

This clonotype has ten or more counts. This sequence joins TRBV6-1 and TRBJ2-4; tentative D call: TRBD1 (6 bases). V was trimmed by 6 bases and J by 9 bases, leaving 15 bases between them. The V gene's germline CDR1 is MNHNS and CDR2 SASEGT. CDR3 length: 13 amino acids. The CDR3 bases are TGTGCCAGCAGGGGGGCCGATGGCGGCATTCAGTACTTC. It is translated as CASRGADGGIQYF.

This clonotype was counted between two and nine times. The final CDR3 position lacks the conserved phenylalanine or tryptophan, pointing to a likely read error. The limits of the CDR3 on the DNA are not certain, so only TCRdb's listed CDR3 is given. This chain connects TRBV27 to TRBJ1-1; the D call TRBD1 from the table was never checked on the DNA. The CDR3 adds up to 15 amino acids, both ends counted. Germline V lookup: CDR1 MNHEY, CDR2 SMNVEV (reference sequence). Here the CDR3 reads CASSLYGRMNTEACL.

This clonotype has a handful of counts. The chain couples TRBV2 to TRBJ2-2; 14 bases agree with TRBD2. With V trimmed by 6 bases and J by 6 bases, 3 bases remained unmatched. Germline V gene sequence: CDR1 SNHLY, CDR2 FYNNEI. The CDR3 runs to 15 residues. The CDR3 sequence: CASRGLAGVPGELFF. The CDR3, as DNA: TGTGCCAGCAGGGGACTAGCGGGGGTACCCGGGGAGCTGTTTTTT. Full variable domain (remainder filled in from reference TRBV2 and TRBJ2-2): EPEVTQTPSHQVTQMGQEVILRCVPISNHLYFYWYRQILGQKVEFLVSFYNNEISEKSEIFDDQFSVERPDGSNFTLKIRSTKLEDSAMYFCASRGLAGVPGELFFGEGSRLTVL.

This clonotype has more than one count but fewer than ten. The V call is TRBV7-2, the J call TRBJ1-1; D possibly corresponds to TRBD1 (6 bases). Trimming removed 1 base from V and 0 bases from J, with 18 bases in between. Germline V CDR1 and CDR2: SGHTA, FQGNSA. This CDR3 has 18 residues. The chain's CDR3 is CASSLVVSGGAMNTEAFF. CDR3 coding DNA: TGTGCCAGCAGCTTAGTAGTGTCGGGGGGGGCAATGAACACTGAAGCTTTCTTT.

This rearrangement joins TRBV4-3 to TRBJ1-2, with no clear D. This CDR3 contains 16 residues. Germline V CDR1 and CDR2: LGHNA, YSLEER. Deletions cut 0 bases from V and 1 base from J, with 12 bases between. CDR3 sequence (DNA): TGCGCCAGCAGCCAAGAATTTCACGGGGATAACTATGGCTACACCTTC. Its protein is CASSQEFHGDNYGYTF.

This clonotype was picked up many times. The CDR3 here is CASSRLERTETMNTEAFF. CDR3 coding DNA: TGTGCCAGCAGTCGCTTGGAACGGACAGAGACCATGAACACTGAAGCTTTCTTT. The rearrangement joins TRBV6-2 or TRBV6-3 to TRBJ1-1; weak D call: TRBD1 (6 bases). Germline CDR1 reads MNHEY; CDR2 reads SVGEGT. The CDR3 extends over 18 amino acids. Trimming took off 5 bases at V and 0 bases at J, with 22 bases between the two ends.